This T cell receptor beta chain is from a study of T cells in Graves' hyperthyroidism and ophthalmopathy (dated by TCRdb to 2018 to 2020). At the level of the whole study: Peripheral blood was sampled at the time of initial diagnosis, prior to any treatment. To identify distinguishing TCR V-J signatures, a discovery cohort of 100 or so patients was used, comprising approximately 40 with Graves' ophthalmopathy and 57 with stable Graves' hyperthyroidism. Prospective prediction of ophthalmopathy was tested in an independent validation cohort consisting of about 19 hyperthyroidism patients and over 15 patients who later progressed to ophthalmopathy. For training and testing, the 80 to 100 patients in the discovery cohort were randomly divided in a 7:3 ratio. In about 6 Graves' hyperthyroidism patients, the study also compared T-cell repertoires from thyroid tissue with T-cell repertoires from blood. After sampling, hyperthyroidism patients received methimazole starting at 30 mg daily, and ophthalmopathy patients received high-dose intravenous methylprednisolone. According to the paper, TCR Vbeta CDR3 sequencing was carried out on more than 120 peripheral blood samples, which came from fewer than 50 ophthalmopathy, approximately 72 hyperthyroidism and around 17 progressor patients.

The CDR3 runs 16 residues from the cysteine to the phenylalanine. The DNA shown is the 48-base CDR3, in frame from base 1. At the junction V is shortened by 4 bases and J by 0 bases, with 15 bases in between. CDR1 SNHLY and CDR2 FYNNEI are derived from the germline V gene. Results the study describes overall, beyond this receptor: Blood samples also contained most of the expanded thyroid clonotypes (frequency above 0.001), which suggests that blood repertoires may reflect thyroid immune responses. In cross-validation, a model built on a 13 V-J signature told ophthalmopathy apart from stable hyperthyroidism with approximately 91% sensitivity and roughly 81% specificity, and in testing the same model reached 80%/75%. In validation, the model predicted progression to ophthalmopathy a median of around six months before onset, with 70% to 71% sensitivity and around 76% specificity. No statistical method was used to fix the sample size in advance, and group allocation was not hidden from the investigators.

Amplification of TCR beta CDR3 regions was carried out from RNA transcripts. A first-round RT-PCR of the TCR CDR3 used the HTBI primer set with the Qiagen OneStep RT-PCR kit. The libraries were constructed in a second round of multiplex PCR and then size-selected and purified. Paired-end sequencing of the libraries was performed with 100 bp reads on an Illumina HiSeq2000. From the authors' description of their analysis: Raw data were processed with SOAPnuke, discarding reads with adapters, uncalled bases, mean Phred below 15, or no exact constant-primer or identifier match. High-quality paired reads were merged with COPE v1.2.5, and unique nucleotide sequences were defined as clonotypes. Clonotypes were aligned to IMGT TRBV, TRBD and TRBJ reference segments using MiTCR v1.1. Only V-J combinations with frequency above 0.0001, covering about 99% of repertoires, were analysed. A TCS score was defined as the ratio between F50 (clonal expansion) and ExV (chaos), using BLOSUM62-based TCRdist between CDR3 peptides within each V-J. Welch's t-statistics and random forest reduced roughly 500 V-J features to around 14, which were used in a naive Bayes classifier (R e1071). TCRdb cleaned the public reads at Q25 with fastp, built clones with MiXCR and kept in-frame beta chains. CDR3 protein sequences are deduplicated, and each keeps its most common genes and DNA. The V and J calls were not made by the authors but by TCRdb's processing. The sample table contains 300,000 to 450,000 distinct CDR3 sequences; only one count was recorded for approximately 17% of them. Jointly, the top ten make up 40% of the sample.

There are many counts of this clonotype. Its specific antigen is unknown. No base quality information exists; no much larger clone differs at one position. Moderately to severely active disease, a Clinical Activity Score of at least 3, a NOSPECS grade of at least 4, and a duration under 3 months were present in ophthalmopathy patients. Exclusion was applied to patients with uncontrolled infections, other autoimmune diseases, pregnancy or lactation. Diagnoses were based on clinical symptoms, serum thyroxine and TRAb, thyroid ultrasound and orbital computed tomography. PBMCs were separated from roughly 9.3 ml of fresh peripheral blood using Ficoll-Paque density gradient centrifugation. Total RNA was extracted with Trizol reagent, and quality was checked on an Agilent 2100 Bioanalyzer.

Input material: blood. The chain couples TRBV2 to TRBJ1-1; TRBD1 is a possible D gene, resting on 5 matching bases. The receptor was isolated from a man aged 18 to 30 with Graves' ophthalmopathy. This receptor has the CDR3 CASSARDPQMNTEAFF. In nucleotides, the sequence is TGTGCCAGCAGTGCCCGGGACCCCCAGATGAACACTGAAGCTTTCTTT.